The 26 T cell receptor beta chains below were found in one sample sequenced in a study of tumor-infiltrating lymphocytes in primary liver carcinoma. The study co-extracted DNA and RNA from around 20-30 mg of unsorted bulk tissue. The authors made TCR beta cDNA from around 500 ng total RNA with a constant-region primer. Slightly modified ARM-PCR served as the procedure for the TCR beta libraries. These libraries came from three rounds of nested multiplex PCR. Researchers ran the first two PCR rounds for roughly 10 cycles each with TRBV1-TRBV30 forward primers and a C-beta reverse primer. TCRdb analysed the multiplex PCR reads with MiXCR anew, one entry per CDR3 protein. Altogether some 190,000 distinct CDR3 sequences are present, 85% being singletons, with the ten largest covering roughly 20%. The sequenced sample consisted of tumor tissue from primary liver carcinoma. These receptors all come from a man aged 35 to 55 with primary liver carcinoma and hepatitis B virus infection.

Concerning this clonotype itself: A read error may explain this, as a much larger clone is one base away. The chain has TRBV5-1 and TRBJ2-5; 8 bases are a match to TRBD1. Germline V gene sequence: CDR1 SGHRS, CDR2 YFSETQ. J gave up 0 bases and V 4 bases, and 8 bases lay outside the gene matches. The CDR3 totals 16 residues. The CDR3 reads CASSVLTGVYQETQYF. In DNA form, the CDR3 reads TGCGCCAGCAGCGTGCTGACAGGGGTGTACCAAGAGACCCAGTACTTC.

Note on this clonotype: This CDR3 is missing its conserved last phenylalanine or tryptophan, likely due to a read error. The chain links TRBV29-1 to TRBJ2-1, with 7 nucleotides matching TRBD1. This CDR3 is built from 14 residues. Germline lookup yields CDR1 SQVTM and CDR2 ANQGSEA. The CDR3 reads CSVLQGPPLNEQFL. The CDR3 nucleotides are TGCAGCGTATTACAGGGGCCCCCACTTAATGAACAGTTCTTG.

The chain combines TRBV7-9 with TRBJ2-3; D may be TRBD1 (6 bases). CDR1 and CDR2 from the germline V gene are SEHNR and FQNEAQ (reference sequence). The CDR3 length is 14 residues. The V and J ends lost 5 bases and 7 bases respectively, with 16 bases between them. The CDR3 DNA reads TGTGCCAGCAGCCAGGAGACAGGAGCCTATACGCAGTATTTT. Protein: CASSQETGAYTQYF.

The table lists this clonotype with a few counts. A much larger clone is a single base away; this may be a read error. This chain links TRBV4-1 with TRBJ2-2, with unresolved D. Germline V lookup: CDR1 MGHRA, CDR2 YSYEKL. V shed 5 bases and J shed 5 bases, with 6 bases lying between them. The length of the CDR3 is 12 residues. The CDR3 nucleotides read TGCGCCAGCAGCACACTTACCGGGGAGCTGTTTTTT. The encoded protein is CASSTLTGELFF.

The genes are TRBV7-6 and TRBJ2-3; D unclear. There are 14 residues in the CDR3. Between the trimmed V and J ends, which lost 0 bases and 4 bases, there was a span of 8 bases. Germline V CDR1 and CDR2: SGHVS, FNYEAQ. As DNA, the CDR3 is TGTGCCAGCAGCTTAGCCACATGGGCAGATACGCAGTATTTT. It translates to CASSLATWADTQYF.

As for this clonotype: It is likely a read error, because the conserved phenylalanine at the end of the CDR3 is missing. The chain uses TRBV5-6 and TRBJ2-6; the D is unclear. The length of the CDR3 is 13 residues. CDR1 and CDR2 from the germline V gene are SGHDT and YYEEEE. With 6 bases removed from V and 5 bases from J, the gap between germline ends came to 9 bases. The CDR3 spells CASKLPRANVLTI. The CDR3 DNA follows: TGTGCCAGCAAGTTACCACGGGCCAACGTCCTGACTATC.

Remarks on this clonotype: At one end, the junction sequence differs from germline, possibly due to a read error. This chain connects TRBV28 to TRBJ2-3, with D unclear. This CDR3 is 14 amino acids long. Germline CDR1 is MDHEN and CDR2 is SYDVKM. In DNA form, the CDR3 reads TGTGCCAGCAGTGCCCCCCCCGGAACAGATACGCAGTGTTTT. Encoded protein: CASSAPPGTDTQCF.

In regard to this clonotype: The conserved closing phenylalanine or tryptophan is absent in this CDR3, likely reflecting a read error. This sequence joins TRBV6-5 and TRBJ2-7; the match to TRBD2 covers 8 bases. Germline V lookup: CDR1 MNHEY, CDR2 SVGAGI. The CDR3 loop spans 14 amino acids. The CDR3 here is CANSPGLGLNEQYL. Written as DNA, the CDR3 is TGTGCCAACAGTCCGGGACTAGGATTGAACGAGCAGTACTTA.

With regard to this clonotype: The junction shows a germline mismatch at one end, possibly a read error. This chain connects TRBV28 to TRBJ2-2; D possibly matches TRBD1 or TRBD2 (5 bases each). Germline V gene lookup returns CDR1 MDHEN and CDR2 SYDVKM. The CDR3 has 15 amino acids. The CDR3 here is CASRTPGPNTGELFF. The CDR3, as DNA: TGTGCCAGCAGGACCCCGGGGCCGAACACCGGTGAGCTGTTTTTT.

Concerning this clonotype itself: At one boundary the junction diverges from the germline segment, which might be a read error. The V and J genes are TRBV28 and TRBJ1-2, with a tentative D call TRBD1 (6 bases). In germline, CDR1 is MDHEN, CDR2 SYDVKM. The CDR3 spans 13 residues. This CDR3 is CASSEGGARGCTF. The CDR3 nucleotides are TGTGCCAGCAGCGAGGGGGGGGCGCGGGGCTGCACCTTC.

The count of this clonotype is one. The junction shows a germline mismatch at one end, possibly a read error. The chain carries TRBV11-1 and TRBJ2-7, with a weak D call TRBD2 (5 bases). CDR3 length: 15 residues. Per germline, CDR1 SGHAT and CDR2 FQDESV (reference sequence). CDR3 DNA sequence: TGTGCCACCAGCTTATCCCGGGAATCCTCCTACGAGCAGTACTTC. Its translation is CATSLSRESSYEQYF.

Notes on this clonotype: The germline gene is not matched at one end of the junction; a read error may be the cause. The gene calls are TRBV4-2 and TRBJ2-3, with D uncertain. This CDR3 has 14 residues. The germline V gene has CDR1 LGHNA and CDR2 YNFKEQ. The CDR3 loop is CVSSQDLRPDTQYF. CDR3 DNA sequence: TGTGTCAGCAGCCAAGATTTAAGGCCGGATACCCAGTATTTT.

A remark on this clonotype: A read error may produce the germline difference seen at one junction end. The V call is TRBV12-3 or TRBV12-4, the J call TRBJ1-2; weak D call: TRBD1 (6 bases). This CDR3 has 14 residues. The DNA for the CDR3 is TGTGCCAGCCTACAGGGCGGCGAAAACTATGACTACACATTC. It translates to CASLQGGENYDYTF.

A remark on this clonotype: The junction and the germline gene differ at one end; a read error may be behind it. This sequence joins TRBV7-9 and TRBJ1-1; D uncertain. Germline assignment: CDR1 SEHNR and CDR2 FQNEAQ (reference sequence). This CDR3 region has 15 residues. The DNA of the CDR3 is TGTGCTAGCAGCTTAGCGCGGGCCGAGAACAATGAAGCATTCTTT. This sequence encodes CASSLARAENNEAFF. The whole variable domain, remainder taken from reference TRBV7-9 and TRBJ1-1, is DTGVSQNPRHKITKRGQNVTFRCDPISEHNRLYWYRQTLGQGPEFLTYFQNEAQLEKSRLLSDRFSAERPKGSFSTLEIQRTEQGDSAMYLCASSLARAENNEAFFGQGTRLTVV.

This clonotype was seen just once. A much larger clone is a single base away; this may be a read error. The rearrangement uses TRBV5-1 and TRBJ1-4; a weak D match, TRBD1 (6 bases). CDR3 length: 14 residues. Germline V CDR1 and CDR2: SGHRS, YFSETQ. The CDR3: CVSSLQGTNEKLFF. CDR3 DNA: TGCGTCAGCAGCTTGCAGGGGACTAATGAAAAACTGTTTTTT.

Of note for this clonotype: One end of the junction varies from germline; a read error may be responsible. CDR3 bases: TGTGCCAGCAACCCAGGATTAGCGGGAATAAATACGCGGTATTTT. Translation gives CASNPGLAGINTRYF. V gene TRBV6-5 combines with J gene TRBJ2-3; 8 bases are shared with TRBD2. Germline CDR1 MNHEY, CDR2 SVGAGI. This CDR3 is built from 15 residues.

Notes on this clonotype: A much more abundant neighbour one base away suggests this may be a read error. The CDR3 nucleotides read TGTGCCTGGAGTCTTCCGGGGCATGGGGAGGGTGAGAAGTTCTTC. This sequence encodes CAWSLPGHGEGEKFF. The rearrangement uses TRBV30 and TRBJ2-1, with 7 positions matching TRBD2. In germline, CDR1 is GTSNPN, CDR2 SVGIG (reference sequence). The CDR3 consists of 15 residues.

In its sample, this clonotype was seen a few times. This may arise from a read error, as a much more abundant clone is one base away. J is TRBJ2-7 and V is TRBV10-3, with no clear D. From germline, CDR1 is ENHRY and CDR2 SYGVKD. The CDR3 has 13 residues. The ends were cut back, 4 bases at V and 4 bases at J, with 11 bases in the middle. The CDR3 here is CAISGNPEYEQYF. CDR3 nucleotides: TGTGCCATCAGTGGGAACCCGGAATACGAGCAGTACTTC.

A remark on this clonotype: Sequence at one end of the junction differs from germline and may be a read error. This chain connects TRBV5-5 to TRBJ2-1; 15 bases fit TRBD2. The CDR3 runs to 16 residues. Germline values: CDR1 SGHKS, CDR2 YYEKEE (reference sequence). Written as DNA, the CDR3 is TGTGTCAGCAGCTTGGAAGGGACTAGCGGGGGGAATGAGAAGTTCTTC. Translating it yields CVSSLEGTSGGNEKFF.

About this clonotype itself: No conserved phenylalanine or tryptophan is present at the end of the CDR3, so a read error is the likely explanation. The genes are TRBV10-3 and TRBJ1-1, with 8 bases aligning to TRBD1. Losses at the gene ends were 6 bases for V and 0 bases for J; bases not matched to a gene: 3. The CDR3 sequence is 14 residues long. Germline values: CDR1 ENHRY, CDR2 SYGVKD. CDR3 sequence reads: CAISGQGLNTEAFY. In DNA form, the CDR3 reads TGTGCCATCAGCGGACAGGGTTTGAACACTGAAGCTTTCTAT.

Of note for this clonotype: Relative to the germline gene, one junction end is altered; a read error may explain this. The chain has TRBV10-3 and TRBJ1-5, with D unclear. The CDR3 has 13 residues. The germline gives CDR1 ENHRY, CDR2 SYGVKD. CDR3 region: CAVSESIGQPQHF. The CDR3 region has the DNA TGTGCCGTCAGTGAGTCGATAGGTCAGCCCCAGCATTTT.

A note on this clonotype: The CDR3 does not end in the conserved phenylalanine or tryptophan, so this is likely a read error. It is unclear where the CDR3 begins or ends on the DNA, so no DNA is shown, and the CDR3 is as TCRdb lists it. V gene TRBV5-6 combines with J gene TRBJ2-3; the D call TRBD2 from the table was never checked on the DNA. The CDR3 region is 19 residues in length, termini included. From germline, CDR1 is SGHDT and CDR2 YYEEEE. The CDR3 is CASSSRGSSVGARTDTRYY.

With respect to this clonotype: A much bigger clone sits one base away, suggesting this may be a read error. The gene calls are TRBV28 and TRBJ1-2; no clear D gene. This CDR3 spans 14 amino acids. Germline lookup yields CDR1 MDHEN and CDR2 SYDVKM. This chain's CDR3 is CASNLSGFESGYTF. The CDR3 nucleotides are TGTGCCAGCAATTTAAGCGGGTTTGAGAGTGGCTACACCTTC.

J is TRBJ1-1 and V is TRBV29-1; tentatively, D is TRBD1 (5 bases). Germline V lookup: CDR1 SQVTM, CDR2 ANQGSEA. The CDR3 totals 15 residues. This chain's CDR3 is CRTLPGWGMNTEAFF. CDR3 sequence (DNA): TGCAGAACTCTTCCGGGGTGGGGGATGAACACTGAAGCTTTCTTT.

Only a few counts were recorded for this clonotype. A read error may account for a junction end that differs from germline. The chain has TRBV11-1 and TRBJ2-3; D may be TRBD2 (5 bases). The CDR3 contains 15 residues. Germline V gene sequence: CDR1 SGHAT, CDR2 FQDESV (reference sequence). This CDR3 reads CASTLPRESTDTQYF. The CDR3 region has the DNA TGTGCCAGCACTTTGCCTAGGGAGAGCACTGATACGCAGTATTTT.

Points on this clonotype: A junction boundary mismatches the germline segment, possibly from a read error. This sequence joins TRBV29-1 and TRBJ2-5; 7 bases are a match to TRBD1. CDR1 and CDR2 from the germline V gene are SQVTM and ANQGSEA. There are 12 residues in the CDR3. The CDR3 region is CSVWDSGETHYF. Written as DNA, the CDR3 is TGCAGCGTCTGGGACAGCGGAGAGACCCATTACTTC.